This TCR beta chain was observed in a study of blood T cells in healthy people across ages. General study points: Older age coincided with a roughly linear decline in TCR beta diversity per million T cells. Higher diversity and more naive CD4+ cells were features of long-lived donors, compared to aged donors. Estimated diversity across one million T cells was deemed an underestimate.

About this clonotype: What it binds is unknown.

Through a sample-barcoded 5' primer and a J-beta primer mix, a second PCR was run for roughly 7 to 12 cycles. Tagging of each cDNA molecule was performed by a template-switch adaptor with 12 random nucleotides. One entry per CDR3 protein, called by TCRdb with MiXCR from the 5' RACE reads. The sample carries roughly 680,000 distinct CDR3 sequences, around a fifth recorded once. The CDR3 consists of 16 residues. Germline V gene lookup returns CDR1 SGHDT and CDR2 YYEEEE. V trimming: 5 bases; J trimming: 2 bases; junction bases outside the gene matches: 7. Material for sequencing was blood. This receptor was obtained from a man aged 65-85 years in good health. This sequence joins TRBV5-6 and TRBJ2-5, with 12 nucleotides matching TRBD2. The CDR3 DNA sequence: TGTGCCAGCAGTGGAACTAGCGGGAGGATTCAAGAGACCCAGTACTTC. Translated: CASSGTSGRIQETQYF.